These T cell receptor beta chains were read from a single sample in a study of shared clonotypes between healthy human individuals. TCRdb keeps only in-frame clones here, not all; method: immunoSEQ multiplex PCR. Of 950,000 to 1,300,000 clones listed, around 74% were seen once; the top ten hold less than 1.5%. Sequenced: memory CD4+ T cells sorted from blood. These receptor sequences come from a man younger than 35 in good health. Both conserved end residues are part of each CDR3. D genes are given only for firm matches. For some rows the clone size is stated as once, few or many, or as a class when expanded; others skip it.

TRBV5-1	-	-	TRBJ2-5	TGCGCCAGCCGACTCTCCAGATTAGGGCCGACTCAAGAGACCCAGTACTTC	CASRLSRLGPTQETQYF
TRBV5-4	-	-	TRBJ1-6	TGTGCCAGCAGCTTGGACGGATCGTGGTCACCCCTCCACTTT	CASSLDGSWSPLHF
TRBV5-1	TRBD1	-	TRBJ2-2	TGCGCCAGCAGCTACGGACCGGGACAGCACACCGGGGAGCTGTTTTTT	CASSYGPGQHTGELFF
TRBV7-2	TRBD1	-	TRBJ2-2	TGTGCCAGCAGCGCCTACAGGGGGCTCGCCGGGGAGCTGTTTTTT	CASSAYRGLAGELFF
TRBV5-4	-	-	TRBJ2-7	TGTGCCAGCAGCTTGGGATCGGGACTCAACACCTACGAGCAGTACTTC	CASSLGSGLNTYEQYF
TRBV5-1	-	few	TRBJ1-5	TGCGCCAGCAGCTTGGATCCCTCCAATCAGCCCCAGCATTTT	CASSLDPSNQPQHF
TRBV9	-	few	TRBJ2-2	TGTGCCAGCAGCGTAGGGCAAAGGGCCGCCGGGGAGCTGTTTTTT	CASSVGQRAAGELFF
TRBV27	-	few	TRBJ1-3	TGTGCCAGCAGTTTGGCACTCGGAAACACCATATATTTT	CASSLALGNTIYF
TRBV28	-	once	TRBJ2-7	TGTGCCAGCAGTTTAGCGTCCGGTCGACAGAACTACGAGCAGTACTTC	CASSLASGRQNYEQYF
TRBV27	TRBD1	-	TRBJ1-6	TGTGCCAGCAGTTTCAGACAGGGATTGCAAAATTCACCCCTCCACTTT	CASSFRQGLQNSPLHF
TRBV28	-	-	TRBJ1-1	TGTGCCAGCAGTCTACTTCCTGGGCTGAACACTGAAGCTTTCTTT	CASSLLPGLNTEAFF
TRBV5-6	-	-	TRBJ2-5	TGTGCCAGCAGCTTCACCTCGGCCCAAGAGACCCAGTACTTC	CASSFTSAQETQYF
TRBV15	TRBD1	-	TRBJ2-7	TGTGCCACCAGCAGAGACCGGGACAGCTACGAGCAGTACTTC	CATSRDRDSYEQYF
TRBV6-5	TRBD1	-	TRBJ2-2	TGTGCCAGCAGTCCCCGGGACAGGTACACCGGGGAGCTGTTTTTT	CASSPRDRYTGELFF
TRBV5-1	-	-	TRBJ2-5	TGCGCCAGCAGCCTAACTGGAAGGGGGGAGCAAGAGACCCAGTACTTC	CASSLTGRGEQETQYF
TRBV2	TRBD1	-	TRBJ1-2	TGTGCCAGCAGTTTGACAGGGGCTGGAGGCTACACCTTC	CASSLTGAGGYTF
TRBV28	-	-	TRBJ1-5	TGTGCCAGCAGTTTGACTGGTCAGCCCCAGCATTTT	CASSLTGQPQHF
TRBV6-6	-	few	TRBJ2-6	TGTGCCAGCAGTTCCCCCGGACCCTCTGGGGCCAACGTCCTGACTTTC	CASSSPGPSGANVLTF
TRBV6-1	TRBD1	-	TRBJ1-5	TGTGCCAGCAGCCCCGGGACAGATAGCAATCAGCCCCAGCATTTT	CASSPGTDSNQPQHF
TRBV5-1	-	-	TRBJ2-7	TGCGCCAGCAGCTTGGCCGGGGCGGTCCGCGCCGAGCAGTACTTC	CASSLAGAVRAEQYF
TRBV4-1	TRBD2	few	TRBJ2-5	TGCGCCAGCAGCCAAGAACCGGGGGGGCAAGAGACCCAGTACTTC	CASSQEPGGQETQYF
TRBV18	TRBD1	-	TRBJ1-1	TGTGCCAGCTCACTGGGACAGAAGGGCATCGCTGAAGCTTTCTTT	CASSLGQKGIAEAFF
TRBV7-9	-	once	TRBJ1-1	TGTGCCAGCAGCTACAGTCAGGGCTTGAACACTGAAGCTTTCTTT	CASSYSQGLNTEAFF
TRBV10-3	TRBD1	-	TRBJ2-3	TGTGCCATCCGGGACAGGGCGGCAGATACGCAGTATTTT	CAIRDRAADTQYF
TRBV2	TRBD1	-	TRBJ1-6	TGTGCCAGCAGCCGGGACAGTGGGTCACCCCTCCACTTT	CASSRDSGSPLHF